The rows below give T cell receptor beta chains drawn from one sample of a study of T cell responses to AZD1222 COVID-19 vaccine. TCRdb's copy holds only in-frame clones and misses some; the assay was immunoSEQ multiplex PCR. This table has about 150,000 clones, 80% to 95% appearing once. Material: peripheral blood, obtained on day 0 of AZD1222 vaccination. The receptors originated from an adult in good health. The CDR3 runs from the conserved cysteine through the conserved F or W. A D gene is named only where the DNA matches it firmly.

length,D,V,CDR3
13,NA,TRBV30,CAWSVGDNYGYTF
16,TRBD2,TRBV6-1,CASSGTSGRAGDTQYF
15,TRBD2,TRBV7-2,CASSSAGTSSYEQYF
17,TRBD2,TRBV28,CASSPIRRLAGTYEQYF
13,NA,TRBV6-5,CASSLDGLRGYTF
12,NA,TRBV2,CASSEVRGELHF
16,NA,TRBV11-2,CASSLVMRAGYNEQFF
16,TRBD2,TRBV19,CASSIMGGSNQETQYF
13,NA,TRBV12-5,CASALGEFNEQFF
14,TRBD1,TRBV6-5,CASTLAGGFYGYTF
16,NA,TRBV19,CASSPSKGQFSDTQYF
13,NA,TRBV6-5,CASNPTGNTEAFF
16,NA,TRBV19,CASSVQGPMGTGELFF
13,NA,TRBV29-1,CSVEPGKTREQYF
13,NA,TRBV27,CASSFGANTEAFF